This is a list of T cell receptor beta chains from one sample in a study of CD8 T cells in Susac syndrome. Using its own MiXCR run on the immunoSEQ multiplex PCR reads, TCRdb lists one record per CDR3 protein. The sample shows about 80,000 distinct CDR3 sequences, 96% of them seen only once. The sample was CD8+ T cells from PBMCs. The receptors come from a human donor with Susac syndrome. Both conserved end residues are part of each CDR3. A D gene is named only where the DNA matches it firmly. Clone sizes are given selectively: once, few, many, or a class where the clone is expanded.

DNA	CDR3	D	size	J	V
TGTGCCAGCAGCGTAGGAGGGGCAACTAATGAAAAACTGTTTTTT	CASSVGGATNEKLFF	.	once	TRBJ1-4	TRBV9
TGTGCCAGCAGCGCCCAGGGGGAGCGCGGGGAGCTGTTTTTT	CASSAQGERGELFF	TRBD1	.	TRBJ2-2	TRBV9
TGTGCCAGCAGCCAAGATCCGGAACAGGAGACCTATAGCAATCAGCCCCAGCATTTT	CASSQDPEQETYSNQPQHF	.	.	TRBJ1-5	TRBV14
TGCAGTGCTAGAGAGTCAACAGCGTGGAGTGAGACCCAGTACTTC	CSARESTAWSETQYF	.	.	TRBJ2-5	TRBV20-1
TGCAGTGCCACCCCCCGGGACCAGGGGTTGGAGACCCAGTACTTC	CSATPRDQGLETQYF	.	.	TRBJ2-5	TRBV20-1
TGTGCCAGCAGTTTTTCAGGAGGCTTCTCCTACGAGCAGTACTTC	CASSFSGGFSYEQYF	.	.	TRBJ2-7	TRBV27
TGTGCCAGCAGCTCCCGGCACTACGAGCAGTACTTC	CASSSRHYEQYF	.	once	TRBJ2-7	TRBV5-6
TGTGCCAGCAGTCCGGCGGGAGTCCGCACAGATACGCAGTATTTT	CASSPAGVRTDTQYF	TRBD2	once	TRBJ2-3	TRBV28
TGTGCCAGCGGGGACGGCAACTATGGCTACACCTTC	CASGDGNYGYTF	.	.	TRBJ1-2	TRBV5-4
TGCAGCGTTGAAGGCCAAGCCGCTAACTATGGCTACACCTTC	CSVEGQAANYGYTF	.	.	TRBJ1-2	TRBV29-1
TGTGCCAGTGGAACGCCCCAGCATTTT	CASGTPQHF	.	.	TRBJ1-5	TRBV19
TGTGCCAGCAGTGACGGAGCGGGAGGTGGGGAGACCCAGTACTTC	CASSDGAGGGETQYF	TRBD2	.	TRBJ2-5	TRBV2
TGCAGCGTTGGGGGGTGGGACTATGGCTACACCTTC	CSVGGWDYGYTF	.	.	TRBJ1-2	TRBV29-1
TGTGCCACCAGCAGAGGGGCTGCACTGGACGAGCAGTACTTC	CATSRGAALDEQYF	.	.	TRBJ2-7	TRBV15
TGCAGTGCTAGAGATAGGGCCTCTCTCGAAGCTTTCTTT	CSARDRASLEAFF	.	.	TRBJ1-1	TRBV20-1
TGTGCCAGCAGTTACCGAGACAGGGCTGAAGCTTTCTTT	CASSYRDRAEAFF	TRBD1	once	TRBJ1-1	TRBV6-5